A single TCR beta chain is shown here with its context. The antigen remains unidentified. The CDR3 totals 11 residues. This entry is derived from a study of human CD8 memory T cell subsets. General study results and limits: Stem-like memory T cells and precursor exhausted T cells had repertoires that overlapped very little. Only T cell receptor beta chains were sequenced in this study. For stem-like memory and precursor exhausted T cells, diversity was similarly high, which was not true of effector memory cells.

CD8+ T cells were isolated by negative magnetic selection. Construction of TCR beta libraries was accomplished by means of UMI-labeled 5' RACE. From the 5' RACE reads, TCRdb lists one entry per CDR3 protein and no DNA. There are thousands of distinct CDR3 sequences in the sample, with 35% to 40% held by the top ten. The clonotype was recovered from a human donor in good health. The chain is built from TRBV12-3 or TRBV12-4 and TRBJ2-7. Material: CD8+ effector memory T cells (TEM) sorted from PBMCs. As for subset: effector memory CD8 T cells, CCR7- CD45RO+ CD95+. CDR3 sequence: CASSSSYEQYF.